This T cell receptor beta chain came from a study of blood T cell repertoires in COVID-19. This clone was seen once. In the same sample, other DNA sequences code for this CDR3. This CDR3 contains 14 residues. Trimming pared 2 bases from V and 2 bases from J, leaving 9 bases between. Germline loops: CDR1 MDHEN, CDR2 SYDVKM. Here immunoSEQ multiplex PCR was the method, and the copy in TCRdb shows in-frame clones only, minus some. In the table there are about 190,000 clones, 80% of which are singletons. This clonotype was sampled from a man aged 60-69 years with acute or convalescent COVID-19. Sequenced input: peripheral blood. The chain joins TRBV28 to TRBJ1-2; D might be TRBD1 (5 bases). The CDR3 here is CASSLGAGNYGYTF. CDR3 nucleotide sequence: TGTGCCAGCAGTTTAGGGGCAGGAAACTATGGCTACACCTTC.